What follows are 18 T cell receptor beta chains derived from one specimen sequenced in a study of blood T cell repertoires in COVID-19 (dated by TCRdb to the early 2020s). The library was produced with the immunoSEQ multiplex PCR assay. TCRdb re-hosts the immuneACCESS table, in-frame sequences only. Its copies lack some clones; in the studies checked, an unresolved V gene accounts for under half of them, and the cause for the rest is not known. A total of around 620,000 clones appear in this sample, just under 90% of them only once. The ten largest make up 0.2% to 0.3% of the sample. Sample: peripheral blood. These receptors all stem from a woman under 30 with acute or convalescent COVID-19.

This sequence joins TRBV4-1 and TRBJ1-1, with unresolved D. V lost 4 bases and J lost 1, with 10 bases in between. The CDR3 loop spans 14 amino acids. The germline CDR1 and CDR2 sequences are MGHRA and YSYEKL. The CDR3 DNA is TGCGCCAGCAGCCCGCAACTTCCGAACACTGAAGCTTTCTTT. Translating gives CASSPQLPNTEAFF.

The chain couples TRBV10-3 to TRBJ1-1; a possible D gene is TRBD1 (5 bases). Germline CDR1 is ENHRY and CDR2 is SYGVKD. CDR3 length: 12 amino acids. Trimming shortened V by 6 bases and J by 3 bases, and 8 bases separated the two germline ends. This CDR3 is CAIRGHDTEAFF. For the CDR3, the DNA is TGTGCCATCAGGGGGCATGACACTGAAGCTTTCTTT.

This chain links TRBV6-5 with TRBJ1-1; maybe TRBD1 (5 bases). From germline, CDR1 is MNHEY and CDR2 SVGAGI. This CDR3 spans 15 amino acids. V lost 0 bases to trimming and J lost 1 base, with 9 bases between them. CDR3 protein: CASSYSAGRNTEAFF. CDR3 DNA: TGTGCCAGCAGTTACTCGGCAGGGCGGAACACTGAAGCTTTCTTT.

The V and J genes are TRBV12-5 and TRBJ2-3; 7 bases fit TRBD1. With 1 base clipped from V and 7 bases from J, the junction kept 11 bases outside the gene matches. Per germline, CDR1 LGHNT and CDR2 FRNRAP. The CDR3 sequence is 16 residues long. Here the CDR3 DNA reads TGTGCTAGTGGTTTGGGGACAGGTCCTCCCCCTAATACGCAGTATTTT. Translation: CASGLGTGPPPNTQYF. The variable domain in full, completed from reference TRBV12-5 and TRBJ2-3, reads DARVTQTPRHKVTEMGQEVTMRCQPILGHNTVFWYRQTMMQGLELLAYFRNRAPLDDSGMPKDRFSAEMPDATLATLKIQPSEPRDSAVYFCASGLGTGPPPNTQYFGPGTRLTVL.

The chain carries TRBV3-1 (or the pseudogene TRBV3-2) and TRBJ1-6; D uncertain. The germline gives CDR1 LGHDT, CDR2 YNNKEL (reference sequence). The CDR3 consists of 15 residues. The ends were cut back, 0 bases at V and 4 bases at J, with 7 bases in the middle. The CDR3 DNA sequence: TGTGCCAGCAGCCAAGATTTACGGTATAATTCACCCCTCCACTTT. This gives the protein CASSQDLRYNSPLHF.

The chain joins TRBV11-3 to TRBJ2-1; TRBD2 is a possible D gene (7 bases). The CDR3 extends over 18 amino acids. CDR1 and CDR2 from the germline V gene are SGHNT and YENEEA. The germline V and J ends were trimmed by 2 bases and 3 bases, with 20 bases remaining between them. The chain's CDR3 is CASSLRGEGQSLYNEQFF. CDR3 sequence (DNA): TGTGCCAGCAGCTTAAGGGGGGAGGGGCAGAGTCTCTACAATGAGCAGTTCTTC.

The chain is built from TRBV6-1 and TRBJ1-2; 7 nucleotides align to TRBD1. Germline lookup yields CDR1 MNHNS and CDR2 SASEGT. This CDR3 spans 15 amino acids. Unmatched junction bases numbered 8, after V lost 3 bases and J lost 4 bases. The CDR3 region has the DNA TGTGCCAGCAGTGACACACGGCGACAGGGCTATGGCTACACCTTC. Amino acids: CASSDTRRQGYGYTF.

The chain links TRBV3-1 (or the pseudogene TRBV3-2) to TRBJ1-1, with 7 bases fitting TRBD1. V lost 9 bases to trimming and J lost 5 bases; unmatched junction nucleotides: 12. Germline assignment: CDR1 LGHDT and CDR2 YNNKEL (reference sequence). The CDR3 length is 14 residues. The CDR3: CASSDRPWGTEAFF. The CDR3 DNA sequence: TGTGCCAGTTCGGACAGGCCCTGGGGGACTGAAGCTTTCTTT.

V usage is TRBV7-3 and J usage is TRBJ1-1, with D possibly matching TRBD1 (5 bases). V lost 1 base and J lost 5, with 17 bases in between. The CDR3 totals 16 residues. Germline V lookup: CDR1 SGHTA, CDR2 FQGTGA. The CDR3 region has the DNA TGTGCCAGCAGCTTAAGTCCAGTTGGGGCGGAAACTGAAGCTTTCTTT. It translates to CASSLSPVGAETEAFF.

The V gene is TRBV13, the J gene TRBJ2-3; 7 bases match TRBD2. Per the germline V gene, CDR1 is PRHDT and CDR2 is FYEKMQ (reference sequence). V lost 3 bases and J lost 2; bases outside the gene matches: 8. The CDR3 is 16 residues long. Here the CDR3 DNA reads TGTGCCAGCAGCTTCCAGGCGGGGGATGTCACAGATACGCAGTATTTT. It translates to CASSFQAGDVTDTQYF.

CDR3 nucleotide sequence: TGTGCCAGCAGTGAAGAAGGGTCAGGGCCAACTGAAGCTTTCTTT. Residues: CASSEEGSGPTEAFF. J is TRBJ1-1 and V is TRBV6-1; possibly TRBD1 for D (5 bases). Trimming pared 1 base from V and 5 bases from J, leaving 14 bases between. Germline assignment: CDR1 MNHNS and CDR2 SASEGT. The CDR3 has 15 residues.

The chain employs TRBV4-1 and TRBJ1-2; tentative D call: TRBD1 (6 bases). Trimming pared 1 base from V and 1 base from J, leaving 10 bases between. Germline assignment: CDR1 MGHRA and CDR2 YSYEKL. This CDR3 is 15 amino acids long. CDR3 in amino acids: CASSQAQGINYGYTF. The CDR3 DNA follows: TGCGCCAGCAGCCAAGCACAGGGAATTAACTATGGCTACACCTTC.

The rearrangement links TRBV4-1 to TRBJ1-2, with no clear D. V lost 2 bases and J lost 6, with 16 bases in between. The CDR3 has 15 residues. CDR1 is MGHRA, CDR2 YSYEKL, per germline. The CDR3, as DNA: TGCGCCAGCAGCCAAATAGCGATTGACGAACATGGCTACACCTTC. Protein product: CASSQIAIDEHGYTF.

The gene calls are TRBV6-5 and TRBJ2-1; 8 nucleotides agree with TRBD1. J gave up 10 bases and V 0 bases, and 11 bases lay outside the gene matches. From germline, CDR1 is MNHEY and CDR2 SVGAGI. The CDR3 is 16 residues long. Here the CDR3 reads CASSYSISGQGREQFF. As DNA, the CDR3 is TGTGCCAGCAGTTACTCGATCTCCGGACAGGGCAGGGAGCAGTTCTTC.

The chain joins TRBV19 to TRBJ1-3, with D hard to call. V was shortened by 5 bases and J by 0 bases, with 11 bases between the two germline ends. CDR3 size: 15 residues. The germline gives CDR1 LNHDA, CDR2 SQIVND (reference sequence). The CDR3 nucleotides are TGTGCCAGTAGTTCCTACCGCTACTCTGGAAACACCATATATTTT. Encoded protein: CASSSYRYSGNTIYF.

About this clone itself: Germline and junction disagree at one end, which may indicate a read error. The rearrangement joins TRBV6-5 to TRBJ1-2, with TRBD1 matching over 7 bases. Germline V gene data show CDR1 as MNHEY and CDR2 as SVGAGI. The CDR3 contains 12 residues. CDR3: CASSYPTGTLFF. The CDR3 DNA follows: TGTGCCAGCAGTTACCCGACAGGGACCTTATTCTTC.

The chain employs TRBV3-1 (or the pseudogene TRBV3-2) and TRBJ2-1, with 8 bases fitting TRBD2. The junction had 18 bases not matched to a gene; V was cut back by 2 bases and J by 3 bases. CDR3 size: 20 residues. The germline V gene encodes CDR1 LGHDT and CDR2 YNNKEL (reference sequence). CDR3 sequence reads: CASSQLRPLLAGINYNEQFF. The CDR3 DNA reads TGTGCCAGCAGCCAACTTAGGCCACTTTTAGCGGGGATAAACTACAATGAGCAGTTCTTC.

This chain connects TRBV7-2 to TRBJ2-1; TRBD1 matches 10 bases. V was clipped by 2 bases and J by 8 bases; unmatched bases: 3. The CDR3 extends over 14 amino acids. Looked up from germline, CDR1 is SGHTA and CDR2 is FQGNSA. CDR3: CASSLSGTGDEQFF. DNA of the CDR3: TGTGCCAGCAGCTTATCCGGGACAGGGGATGAGCAGTTCTTC.